Presented here are 23 T cell receptor beta chains from one specimen sequenced in a study of CD8+ T cells in alopecia areata. Extracted from the samples, RNA was reverse transcribed into cDNA to serve as the sequencing template. TCRdb's table, derived via immunoSEQ multiplex PCR, lists solely in-frame clones and lacks some. The sample consists of some 210,000 clones, approximately 61% of them appearing once. The specimen comprised CD4+ T cells sorted from blood, sampled at week 0. These receptors were taken from a human donor with alopecia areata.

The V gene is TRBV6-6, the J gene TRBJ1-2, with D unclear. This CDR3 has 12 residues. V lost 7 bases, J lost 4 bases, and 10 bases lay in between. CDR1 is MNHNY and CDR2 is SVGAGI in the germline V gene (reference sequence). CDR3 DNA sequence: TGTGCCAGCACCTCCCGGGGCTATGGCTACACCTTC. Amino acid sequence: CASTSRGYGYTF.

The chain has TRBV7-3 and TRBJ1-1; D may be TRBD1 (6 bases). Germline V gene data show CDR1 as SGHTA and CDR2 as FQGTGA. V shed 6 bases and J shed 4 bases, with 12 bases lying between them. The CDR3 is 13 residues long. Here the CDR3 DNA reads TGTGCCAGCAGATCACGCAGGGGCACTGAAGCTTTCTTT. Residues: CASRSRRGTEAFF.

This clone was picked up one time. V gene TRBV25-1 combines with J gene TRBJ2-3; D gene uncertain. Trimming took off 2 bases at V and 4 bases at J, with 4 bases between the two ends. This CDR3 is 12 amino acids long. Germline V CDR1 and CDR2: MGHDK, SYGVNS. The CDR3: CASSERPDTQYF. The CDR3 coding sequence is TGTGCCAGCAGTGAAAGGCCAGATACGCAGTATTTT.

The chain uses TRBV9 and TRBJ2-1; the D is unclear. The CDR3 spans 15 residues. Germline CDR1 reads SGDLS; CDR2 reads YYNGEE. Trimming pared 3 bases from V and 2 bases from J, leaving 12 bases between. CDR3 nucleotides: TGTGCCAGCAGCGCCTCTGGGATCCCCTACAATGAGCAGTTCTTC. Protein product: CASSASGIPYNEQFF.

This clone has a handful of counts. The chain combines TRBV7-9 with TRBJ2-5; D may be TRBD1 (5 bases). The germline CDR1 and CDR2 sequences are SEHNR and FQNEAQ (reference sequence). CDR3 size: 13 residues. V lost 5 bases to trimming and J lost 5 bases, with 12 bases between them. The DNA for the CDR3 is TGTGCCAGCAGCGTCAGGGTCCAGGAGACCCAGTACTTC. Translated, it gives CASSVRVQETQYF.

This sequence joins TRBV4-1 and TRBJ1-5, with a weak D call TRBD1 (6 bases). The CDR3 sequence is 13 residues long. V was cut by 1 base and J by 7 bases, with 8 bases left in between. The germline V gene encodes CDR1 MGHRA and CDR2 YSYEKL. DNA for the CDR3: TGCGCCAGCAGCCAAGCAGGGGACCAGCCCCAGCATTTT. Residues: CASSQAGDQPQHF.

The chain carries TRBV2 and TRBJ1-6, with D perhaps TRBD1 (5 bases). The ends were cut back, 1 base at V and 14 bases at J, with 12 bases in the middle. The germline CDR1 and CDR2 sequences are SNHLY and FYNNEI. This CDR3 region has 13 residues. Here the CDR3 reads CASSEGRGGTLHF. The CDR3 DNA is TGTGCCAGCAGTGAAGGTAGGGGTGGAACCCTCCACTTT. The variable domain in full, with the rest retrieved from reference TRBV2 and TRBJ1-6, is EPEVTQTPSHQVTQMGQEVILRCVPISNHLYFYWYRQILGQKVEFLVSFYNNEISEKSEIFDDQFSVERPDGSNFTLKIRSTKLEDSAMYFCASSEGRGGTLHFGNGTRLTVT.

The count of this clone is one. V gene TRBV30 combines with J gene TRBJ2-5; no reliable D call. Germline lookup yields CDR1 GTSNPN and CDR2 SVGIG (reference sequence). The V gene lost 2 bases and the J gene lost 2 bases, with 3 bases spanning the gap. The CDR3 is 11 residues long. This chain's CDR3 is CAWSSQETQYF. As DNA, the CDR3 is TGTGCCTGGAGTTCTCAAGAGACCCAGTACTTC.

This chain uses TRBV6-1 with TRBJ1-4; D is unresolved. The CDR3 sequence is 15 residues long. Trimming pared 6 bases from V and 0 bases from J, leaving 11 bases between. CDR1 is MNHNS and CDR2 is SASEGT in the germline V gene. CDR3 protein: CASRVKPTTNEKLFF. The CDR3 nucleotides read TGTGCCAGCAGAGTCAAGCCCACAACTAATGAAAAACTGTTTTTT.

The chain joins TRBV4-1 to TRBJ2-6; D gene uncertain. Germline V gene lookup returns CDR1 MGHRA and CDR2 YSYEKL. Trimming left V 4 bases short and J 4 bases short, with 11 bases between. CDR3 length: 15 amino acids. The CDR3: CASSPDSLGANVLTF. CDR3 in DNA: TGCGCCAGCAGCCCAGACTCTCTCGGGGCCAACGTCCTGACTTTC.

The chain uses TRBV11-2 and TRBJ1-4, with TRBD1 matching 8 bases. Germline V gene data show CDR1 as SGHAT and CDR2 as FQNNGV. The CDR3 is made up of 15 amino acids. V shed 5 bases, J shed 8 bases, and the junction held 10 bases outside the gene matches. The CDR3, as DNA: TGTGCCAGCAGCGCTCACAGGGGGACGAGGGAAAAACTGTTTTTT. Encoded protein: CASSAHRGTREKLFF.

The rearrangement links TRBV5-1 to TRBJ2-7; tentatively, D is TRBD2 (7 bases). V was pared by 5 bases and J by 2 bases, with 11 bases between. The CDR3 is 13 amino acids. CDR1 is SGHRS, CDR2 YFSETQ, per germline. The CDR3: CASSGEGAYEQYF. The CDR3 DNA follows: TGCGCCAGCAGTGGGGAGGGGGCCTACGAGCAGTACTTC.

This clone was recorded only once. The chain is built from TRBV6-5 and TRBJ1-3; D call uncertain. This CDR3 has 15 amino acids. Between the trimmed V and J ends, which lost 8 bases and 0 bases, there was a span of 14 bases. CDR1 MNHEY and CDR2 SVGAGI come from the germline V gene. The CDR3 bases are TGTGCCAGCGTAGGTAGACCGGTCTCTGGAAACACCATATATTTT. Translation: CASVGRPVSGNTIYF.

V and J are TRBV15 and TRBJ2-7; the match to TRBD1 covers 9 bases. The CDR3 spans 15 residues. In germline, CDR1 is LNHNV, CDR2 YYDKDF (reference sequence). Germline trimming cut 1 base from V and 7 bases from J; bases unmatched to any gene: 8. The CDR3 here is CATSRAGTGTGEQYF. CDR3 nucleotide sequence: TGTGCCACCAGCAGAGCCGGGACAGGGACGGGTGAGCAGTACTTC.

This clone came up a few times. The rearrangement links TRBV6-4 to TRBJ2-3; 8 bases align to TRBD1. The CDR3 spans 15 residues. Unmatched junction bases numbered 5, after V lost 2 bases and J lost 4 bases. CDR1 and CDR2 from the germline V gene are MRHNA and SNTAGT. CDR3 sequence reads: CASSDGSGGADTQYF. The CDR3 nucleotides are TGTGCCAGCAGTGACGGGTCAGGGGGCGCAGATACGCAGTATTTT.

This sequence joins TRBV29-1 and TRBJ2-7, with D possibly being TRBD1 (5 bases). V was trimmed by 8 bases and J by 3 bases, leaving 14 bases between them. CDR1 and CDR2 from the germline V gene are SQVTM and ANQGSEA. CDR3 size: 12 residues. The CDR3 loop reads CSTSDKNYEQYF. CDR3 nucleotide sequence: TGCAGCACCTCGGACAAAAACTACGAGCAGTACTTC.

This sequence joins TRBV6-1 and TRBJ1-6; TRBD1 matches at 8 bases. Germline assignment: CDR1 MNHNS and CDR2 SASEGT. V gave up 6 bases and J gave up 7 bases; unmatched junction bases: 5. The CDR3 totals 14 residues. This CDR3 is CASRAGGNNSPLHF. DNA for the CDR3: TGTGCCAGCAGGGCAGGGGGCAACAATTCACCCCTCCACTTT.

The chain is built from TRBV19 and TRBJ2-3, with D uncertain. The CDR3 has 13 residues. Trimming took off 5 bases at V and 4 bases at J, with 10 bases between the two ends. The germline V gene has CDR1 LNHDA and CDR2 SQIVND (reference sequence). The CDR3 sequence: CASSPSLADTQYF. The CDR3 region has the DNA TGTGCCAGTAGTCCCAGCTTAGCAGATACGCAGTATTTT.

This clone was found a few times. Distinct nucleotide sequences in the sample also encode this CDR3. The chain carries TRBV29-1 and TRBJ2-2; D is ambiguous. Germline CDR1 and CDR2: SQVTM and ANQGSEA. The ends were cut back, 4 bases at V and 8 bases at J, with 8 bases in the middle. This CDR3 contains 11 residues. CDR3 loop: CSVAGSGELFF. The CDR3 bases are TGCAGCGTTGCCGGTAGTGGGGAGCTGTTTTTT.

The rearrangement uses TRBV18 and TRBJ1-2; 10 bases agree with TRBD1. Germline V CDR1 and CDR2: KGHSH, LQKENI. The CDR3 is 15 amino acids. Losses at the gene ends were 3 bases for V and 6 bases for J; bases not matched to a gene: 7. CDR3 region: CASSPGTGESDGYTF. DNA for the CDR3: TGTGCCAGCTCACCGGGGACAGGGGAAAGCGATGGCTACACCTTC.

This clone was seen a few times. V is TRBV7-9 and J is TRBJ1-1, with no clear D. This CDR3 spans 14 amino acids. CDR1 SEHNR and CDR2 FQNEAQ come from the germline V gene (reference sequence). Between the trimmed V and J ends, which lost 5 bases and 0 bases, there was a span of 10 bases. The CDR3 reads CASSRSGMNTEAFF. The DNA for the CDR3 is TGTGCCAGCAGCCGGTCGGGGATGAACACTGAAGCTTTCTTT.

The genes are TRBV4-1 and TRBJ2-7; D might be TRBD2 (6 bases). V was cut by 5 bases and J by 4 bases, with 18 bases left in between. Germline V gene sequence: CDR1 MGHRA, CDR2 YSYEKL. The CDR3 sequence is 15 residues long. The DNA for the CDR3 is TGCGCCAGCAGCAACCCCTCTCGCGGGACTTACGAGCAGTACTTC. This codes for CASSNPSRGTYEQYF.

This clone was counted a single time. The chain combines TRBV30 with TRBJ2-1; D might be TRBD2 (6 bases). The CDR3 has 16 amino acids. In germline, CDR1 is GTSNPN, CDR2 SVGIG (reference sequence). V was trimmed by 6 bases and J by 3 bases, leaving 21 bases between them. CDR3 loop: CACGSGRLNLYNEQFF. For the CDR3, the DNA is TGTGCCTGTGGCTCGGGGAGGTTAAATCTCTACAATGAGCAGTTCTTC.